The 10 T cell receptor beta chains given below trace back to one sample, sequenced in a study of T cell responses to AZD1222 COVID-19 vaccine. The method was immunoSEQ multiplex PCR; TCRdb's version includes in-frame clones alone and lacks a portion of them. The sample consists of 150,000 to 170,000 clones, under 95% of them appearing once. This specimen was peripheral blood, taken on day 0 of AZD1222 vaccination. These receptors were taken from an adult in good health.

The chain joins TRBV11-2 to TRBJ2-4; D may be TRBD1 (6 bases). Germline CDR1 reads SGHAT; CDR2 reads FQNNGV. V lost 5 bases to trimming and J lost 4 bases, with 12 bases between them. The CDR3 loop spans 14 amino acids. CDR3 in amino acids: CASSPMGTKNIQYF. Here the CDR3 DNA reads TGTGCCAGCAGCCCCATGGGGACAAAAAACATTCAGTACTTC. The full variable domain, its missing parts supplied by reference TRBV11-2 and TRBJ2-4, is EAGVAQSPRYKIIEKRQSVAFWCNPISGHATLYWYQQILGQGPKLLIQFQNNGVVDDSQLPKDRFSAERLKGVDSTLKIQPAKLEDSAVYLCASSPMGTKNIQYFGAGTRLSVL.

CDR3 region: CASSSGPGQGQETQYF. The CDR3 DNA is TGCGCCAGCAGCTCCGGCCCCGGACAGGGGCAAGAGACCCAGTACTTC. The chain uses TRBV5-1 and TRBJ2-5; 9 nucleotides match TRBD1. CDR3 length: 16 residues. V shed 3 bases and J 2 bases; nucleotides not matched to a gene: 8. Germline CDR1 reads SGHRS; CDR2 reads YFSETQ.

V gene TRBV3-1 (or the pseudogene TRBV3-2) combines with J gene TRBJ2-5; 8 bases match TRBD1. The J segment lost 4 bases and the V segment lost 5 bases, leaving 12 bases of the junction unmatched. CDR3 length: 16 amino acids. Germline V lookup: CDR1 LGHDT, CDR2 YNNKEL (reference sequence). The CDR3: CASSAGGQGDLETQYF. The CDR3 DNA reads as TGTGCCAGCAGCGCAGGTGGACAGGGAGATTTAGAGACCCAGTACTTC.

The gene calls are TRBV11-2 and TRBJ1-5, with D unclear. This CDR3 comprises 14 residues. V gave up 2 bases and J gave up 2 bases, with 7 bases separating them. In germline, CDR1 is SGHAT, CDR2 FQNNGV. The CDR3 loop reads CASSLSHGNQPQHF. The CDR3 DNA reads TGTGCCAGCAGCTTATCGCATGGCAATCAGCCCCAGCATTTT.

V gene TRBV11-3 combines with J gene TRBJ1-6, with D unclear. Germline V gene lookup returns CDR1 SGHNT and CDR2 YENEEA. The CDR3 consists of 15 residues. V was cut by 3 bases and J by 5 bases, with 11 bases left in between. CDR3 region: CASSFPSGNNSPLHF. The CDR3, as DNA: TGTGCCAGCAGCTTCCCGAGTGGGAATAATTCACCCCTCCACTTT.

J is TRBJ1-2 and V is TRBV6-4; TRBD1 aligns across 12 bases. CDR1 MRHNA and CDR2 SNTAGT come from the germline V gene. The CDR3 length is 17 residues. Trimming took 7 bases from V and 1 from J; bases not matched to a gene: 10. In DNA form, the CDR3 reads TGTGCCAGCATCCTCCGGGACAGGGGGCTGGTTAACTATGGCTACACCTTC. Its translation is CASILRDRGLVNYGYTF.

The chain uses TRBV20-1 and TRBJ1-2; tentative D call: TRBD1 (5 bases). Per germline, CDR1 DFQATT and CDR2 SNEGSKA (reference sequence). The CDR3 loop spans 11 amino acids. V lost 1 base, J lost 8 bases, and 8 bases lay in between. DNA for the CDR3: TGCAGTGCTAGAGTGGGGGTGGGCTACACCTTC. As protein: CSARVGVGYTF.

The CDR3 sequence: CASSPGAAEAFF. CDR3 nucleotide sequence: TGTGCCAGCAGCCCAGGGGCGGCTGAAGCTTTCTTT. The chain has TRBV5-6 and TRBJ1-1; D possibly corresponds to TRBD1 (6 bases). CDR3 length: 12 amino acids. Trimming took off 4 bases at V and 6 bases at J, with 10 bases between the two ends. Per the germline V gene, CDR1 is SGHDT and CDR2 is YYEEEE.

The CDR3 DNA is TGTGCCAGCAGCGAAAGCCTGAACACTGAAGCTTTCTTT. Its translation: CASSESLNTEAFF. The rearrangement uses TRBV7-2 and TRBJ1-1; no clear D. V lost 5 bases, J lost 0 bases, and 7 bases lay in between. The CDR3 covers 13 residues. CDR1 and CDR2 (germline): SGHTA, FQGNSA.

The chain uses TRBV27 and TRBJ1-2, with D unclear. Germline lookup yields CDR1 MNHEY and CDR2 SMNVEV (reference sequence). This CDR3 is built from 15 residues. The ends were cut back, 4 bases at V and 4 bases at J, with 16 bases in the middle. CDR3 in DNA: TGTGCCAGCAGTTCCTTAGGGAGCGGCCTCTATGGCTACACCTTC. This codes for CASSSLGSGLYGYTF.